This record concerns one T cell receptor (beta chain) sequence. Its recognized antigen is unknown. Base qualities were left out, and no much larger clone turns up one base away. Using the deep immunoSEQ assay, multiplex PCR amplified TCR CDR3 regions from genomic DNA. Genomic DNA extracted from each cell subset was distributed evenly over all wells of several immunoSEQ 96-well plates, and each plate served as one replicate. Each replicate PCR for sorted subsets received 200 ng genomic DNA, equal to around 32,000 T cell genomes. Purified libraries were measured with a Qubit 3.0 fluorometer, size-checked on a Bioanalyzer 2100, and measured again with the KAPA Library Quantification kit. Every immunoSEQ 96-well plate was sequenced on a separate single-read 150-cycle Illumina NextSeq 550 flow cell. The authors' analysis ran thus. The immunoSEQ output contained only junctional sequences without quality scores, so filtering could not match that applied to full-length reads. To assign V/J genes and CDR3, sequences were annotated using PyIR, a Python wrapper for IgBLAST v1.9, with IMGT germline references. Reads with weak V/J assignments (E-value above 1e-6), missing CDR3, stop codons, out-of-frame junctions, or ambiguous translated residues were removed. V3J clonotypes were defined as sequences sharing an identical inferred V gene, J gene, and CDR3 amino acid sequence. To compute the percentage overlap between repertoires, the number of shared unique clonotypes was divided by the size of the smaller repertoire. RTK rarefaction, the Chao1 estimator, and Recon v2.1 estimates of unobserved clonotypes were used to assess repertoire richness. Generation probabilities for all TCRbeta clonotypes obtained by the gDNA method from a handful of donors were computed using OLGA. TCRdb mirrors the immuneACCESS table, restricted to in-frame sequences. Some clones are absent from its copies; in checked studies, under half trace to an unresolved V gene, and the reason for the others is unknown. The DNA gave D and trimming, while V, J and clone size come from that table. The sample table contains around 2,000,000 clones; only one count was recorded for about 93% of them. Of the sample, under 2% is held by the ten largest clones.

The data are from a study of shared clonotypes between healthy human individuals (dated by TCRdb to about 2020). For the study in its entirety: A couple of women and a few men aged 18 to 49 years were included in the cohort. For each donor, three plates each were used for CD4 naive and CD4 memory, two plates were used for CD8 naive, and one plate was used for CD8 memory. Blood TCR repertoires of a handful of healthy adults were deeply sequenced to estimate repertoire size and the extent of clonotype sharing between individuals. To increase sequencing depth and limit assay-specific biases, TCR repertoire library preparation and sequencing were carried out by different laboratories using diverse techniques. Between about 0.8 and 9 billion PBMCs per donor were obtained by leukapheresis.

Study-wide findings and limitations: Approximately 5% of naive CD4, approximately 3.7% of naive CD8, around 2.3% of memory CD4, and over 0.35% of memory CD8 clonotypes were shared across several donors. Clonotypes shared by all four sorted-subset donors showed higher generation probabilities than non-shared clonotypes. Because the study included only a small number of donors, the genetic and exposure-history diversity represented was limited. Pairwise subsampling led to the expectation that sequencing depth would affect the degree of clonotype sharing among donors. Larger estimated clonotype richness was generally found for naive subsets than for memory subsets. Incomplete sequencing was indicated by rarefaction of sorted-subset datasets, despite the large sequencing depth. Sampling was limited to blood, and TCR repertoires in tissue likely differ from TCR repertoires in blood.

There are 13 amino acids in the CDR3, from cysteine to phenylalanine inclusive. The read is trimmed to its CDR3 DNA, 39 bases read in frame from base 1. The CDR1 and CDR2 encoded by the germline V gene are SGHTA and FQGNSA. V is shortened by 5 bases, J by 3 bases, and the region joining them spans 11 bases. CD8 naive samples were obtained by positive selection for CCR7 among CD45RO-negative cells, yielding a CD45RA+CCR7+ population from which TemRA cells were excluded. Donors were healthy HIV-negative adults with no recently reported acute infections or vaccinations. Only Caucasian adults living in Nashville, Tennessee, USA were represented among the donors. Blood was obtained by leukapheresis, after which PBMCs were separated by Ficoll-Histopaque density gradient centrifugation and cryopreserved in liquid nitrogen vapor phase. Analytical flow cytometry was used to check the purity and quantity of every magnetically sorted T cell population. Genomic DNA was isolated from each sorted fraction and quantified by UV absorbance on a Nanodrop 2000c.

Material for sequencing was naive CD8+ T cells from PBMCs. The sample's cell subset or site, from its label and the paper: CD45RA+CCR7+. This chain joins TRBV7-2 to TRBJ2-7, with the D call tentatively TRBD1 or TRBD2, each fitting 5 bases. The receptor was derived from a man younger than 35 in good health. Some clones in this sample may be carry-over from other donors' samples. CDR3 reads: CASSDRDLYEQYF. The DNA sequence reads TGTGCCAGCAGCGACCGGGACCTCTACGAGCAGTACTTC.